These T cell receptor beta chains were read from a single sample in a study of shared clonotypes between healthy human individuals. Clones were read by immunoSEQ multiplex PCR, and TCRdb kept only the in-frame ones, dropping some. Of around 620,000 clones listed, around 95% are singletons. Sequenced: naive CD8+ T cells sorted from blood. The origin of the receptors is a woman aged 25-40 years in good health. CDR3s include the opening cysteine and the closing phenylalanine or tryptophan. Each record gives: V gene, J gene, clone size, D gene, CDR3 DNA, CDR3 protein. D genes are given only for firm matches. The size entry is marked missing in some rows and otherwise reads once, few, many or a size class.

V gene: TRBV28; J gene: TRBJ1-2; clone size: .; D gene: .; CDR3 DNA: TGTGCCAGCAGTCAACCGTTCGACGTGGATAACTATGGCTACACCTTC; CDR3 protein: CASSQPFDVDNYGYTF
V gene: TRBV11-3; J gene: TRBJ2-7; clone size: .; D gene: TRBD1; CDR3 DNA: TGTGCCAGCAGCTTACCCAGGGGGAACGAGCAGTACTTC; CDR3 protein: CASSLPRGNEQYF
V gene: TRBV5-1; J gene: TRBJ2-7; clone size: few; D gene: .; CDR3 DNA: TGCGCCAGCAGCCTGGGACGGGACTACGAGCAGTACTTC; CDR3 protein: CASSLGRDYEQYF
V gene: TRBV30; J gene: TRBJ2-1; clone size: .; D gene: .; CDR3 DNA: TGTGCCTGGAGTGAGAGTCACCATGAGCAGTTCTTC; CDR3 protein: CAWSESHHEQFF
V gene: TRBV9; J gene: TRBJ1-3; clone size: .; D gene: TRBD1; CDR3 DNA: TGTGCCAGCAGCGTAGGGCAGGGGGCTGAAAACACCATATATTTT; CDR3 protein: CASSVGQGAENTIYF
V gene: TRBV11-2; J gene: TRBJ1-2; clone size: .; D gene: TRBD1; CDR3 DNA: TGTGCCAGCAAATCTCCAGGGGGATCGTATGGCTACACCTTC; CDR3 protein: CASKSPGGSYGYTF
V gene: TRBV27; J gene: TRBJ2-1; clone size: .; D gene: .; CDR3 DNA: TGTGCCAGCAGTACCACCGGGACGGAATACAATGAGCAGTTCTTC; CDR3 protein: CASSTTGTEYNEQFF
V gene: TRBV28; J gene: TRBJ2-1; clone size: .; D gene: .; CDR3 DNA: TGTGCCAGCAGTTTATTAGACACCCACAATGAGCAGTTCTTC; CDR3 protein: CASSLLDTHNEQFF
V gene: TRBV18; J gene: TRBJ2-7; clone size: once; D gene: .; CDR3 DNA: TGTGCCAGCTCACCTTCGGACTACGAGCAGTACTTC; CDR3 protein: CASSPSDYEQYF
V gene: TRBV11-2; J gene: TRBJ2-3; clone size: .; D gene: .; CDR3 DNA: TGTGCCAGCAGCCAAACGGCCCATCCTAGCACAGATACGCAGTATTTT; CDR3 protein: CASSQTAHPSTDTQYF
V gene: TRBV6-1; J gene: TRBJ2-7; clone size: .; D gene: .; CDR3 DNA: TGTGCCAGCGGTAGGGACGACGCCGACTACGAGCAGTACTTC; CDR3 protein: CASGRDDADYEQYF
V gene: TRBV30; J gene: TRBJ1-2; clone size: .; D gene: .; CDR3 DNA: TGTGCCTGCGCCGGCGGGACGTCGAAAGGTGGCTACACCTTC; CDR3 protein: CACAGGTSKGGYTF
V gene: TRBV28; J gene: TRBJ2-7; clone size: .; D gene: .; CDR3 DNA: TGTGCCAGCACTGACCGGGACTTATACTACGAGCAGTACTTC; CDR3 protein: CASTDRDLYYEQYF
V gene: TRBV5-4; J gene: TRBJ2-3; clone size: .; D gene: TRBD2; CDR3 DNA: TGTGCCAGCAGCCCGAGCTCGGGGAGGGGACGGGCAGATACGCAGTATTTT; CDR3 protein: CASSPSSGRGRADTQYF
V gene: TRBV28; J gene: TRBJ2-7; clone size: .; D gene: TRBD2; CDR3 DNA: TGTGCCAGCAGTTTATTGCTAGCGGGAAGTTACGAGCAGTACTTC; CDR3 protein: CASSLLLAGSYEQYF
V gene: TRBV28; J gene: TRBJ2-5; clone size: .; D gene: .; CDR3 DNA: TGTGCCAGCAGTTTAACCCCCCCCGGGGACGAGACCCAGTACTTC; CDR3 protein: CASSLTPPGDETQYF
V gene: TRBV9; J gene: TRBJ1-1; clone size: .; D gene: .; CDR3 DNA: TGTGCCAGCAGCGTCTCAGAGGGGACTGAAGCTTTCTTT; CDR3 protein: CASSVSEGTEAFF
V gene: TRBV19; J gene: TRBJ1-5; clone size: .; D gene: .; CDR3 DNA: TGTGCCAGTACCCTCGACAAGGGCAATCAGCCCCAGCATTTT; CDR3 protein: CASTLDKGNQPQHF
V gene: TRBV27; J gene: TRBJ2-1; clone size: .; D gene: .; CDR3 DNA: TGTGCCAGCAGTTCGCAGGGGTCCTACAATGAGCAGTTCTTC; CDR3 protein: CASSSQGSYNEQFF
V gene: TRBV2; J gene: TRBJ1-6; clone size: .; D gene: .; CDR3 DNA: TGTGCCAGCAGTGCCGGGGCAGGGGTTTCACCCCTCCACTTT; CDR3 protein: CASSAGAGVSPLHF
V gene: TRBV15; J gene: TRBJ2-4; clone size: .; D gene: .; CDR3 DNA: TGTGCCACCGAATTTGGGATAGCCAAAAACATTCAGTACTTC; CDR3 protein: CATEFGIAKNIQYF
V gene: TRBV27; J gene: TRBJ1-1; clone size: .; D gene: .; CDR3 DNA: TGTGCCAGCAGTTCCTTCCAGGGATCGACTGAAGCTTTCTTT; CDR3 protein: CASSSFQGSTEAFF
V gene: TRBV7-9; J gene: TRBJ2-1; clone size: .; D gene: .; CDR3 DNA: TGTGCCAGCAGCCCTCCTGGCAGCTCCTACAATGAGCAGTTCTTC; CDR3 protein: CASSPPGSSYNEQFF